These 21 T cell receptor beta chains share one sample of origin, sequenced in a study of T cell repertoires in cytomegalovirus infection. One entry per CDR3 protein results from TCRdb running MiXCR on the reads. The sample lists 150,000 to 200,000 distinct CDR3 sequences, 28% occurring once. The material sequenced was PBMCs. These receptors came from a human donor in good health (CMV status not recorded). Some clones in this sample may be carry-over from other donors' samples.

The chain couples TRBV20-1 to TRBJ1-1; maybe TRBD1 (5 bases). Per the germline V gene, CDR1 is DFQATT and CDR2 is SNEGSKA (reference sequence). This CDR3 has 12 amino acids. The V end was cut by 6 bases, the J end by 1 base, with 9 bases between. CDR3 coding DNA: TGCAGTGCCCCCGGACAGAACACTGAAGCTTTCTTT. It is translated as CSAPGQNTEAFF.

This clonotype was observed a few times. The chain joins TRBV19 to TRBJ1-5; 9 nucleotides match TRBD1. Germline-derived CDR1 and CDR2 are LNHDA and SQIVND (reference sequence). V was pared by 5 bases and J by 0 bases, with 11 bases of the junction left unmatched. CDR3 length equals 18 residues. The CDR3 region has the DNA TGTGCCAGTAGTCCCAAGACAGGGGGAGCTTATAGCAATCAGCCCCAGCATTTT. The encoded protein is CASSPKTGGAYSNQPQHF.

The chain has TRBV5-4 and TRBJ2-7, with 8 nucleotides matching TRBD2. The CDR3 has 15 amino acids. From germline, CDR1 is SGHNT and CDR2 YYREEE (reference sequence). Trimming cost V 4 bases and J 5 bases; bases outside gene matches: 11. The CDR3 nucleotides are TGTGCCAGCAGCCCGGGGGGGGTTGGAAAAAACGAGCAGTACTTC. Its translation is CASSPGGVGKNEQYF.

V and J are TRBV6-6 and TRBJ1-2, with a weak D call TRBD1 (6 bases). The V and J ends lost 11 bases and 2 bases respectively, with 18 bases between them. The CDR3 is 14 amino acids. CDR1 and CDR2 from the germline V gene are MNHNY and SVGAGI (reference sequence). CDR3 nucleotide sequence: TGTGCCTGCCCCGCTGAGGGGGTAAACTATGGCTACACCTTC. It codes for CACPAEGVNYGYTF.

This clonotype has a handful of counts. The chain has TRBV7-2 and TRBJ2-3; 8 bases fit TRBD2. This CDR3 has 16 residues. Germline assignment: CDR1 SGHTA and CDR2 FQGNSA. The V gene end was trimmed by 5 bases and the J gene end by 0 bases; junction bases not matched to a gene: 7. The DNA of the CDR3 is TGTGCCAGCAGCCCGCCGAGCGGGGGAAGCACAGATACGCAGTATTTT. This sequence encodes CASSPPSGGSTDTQYF.

This chain links TRBV10-2 with TRBJ1-2, with D possibly matching TRBD1 (6 bases). From germline, CDR1 is WSHSY and CDR2 SAAADI. The CDR3 is made up of 14 amino acids. V lost 6 bases and J lost 1, with 12 bases in between. The CDR3 DNA sequence: TGCGCCAGCAGCCCGGACAGTAATAACTATGGCTACACCTTC. This translates into CASSPDSNNYGYTF.

This clonotype is a singleton in its sample. This sequence joins TRBV6-1 and TRBJ1-3; possibly TRBD1 for D (6 bases). The CDR3 sequence is 13 residues long. Deletions cut 2 bases from V and 5 bases from J, with 7 bases between. Germline CDR1 is MNHNS and CDR2 is SASEGT. The CDR3 protein is CASSEQGRNTIYF. The CDR3 bases are TGTGCCAGCAGTGAACAGGGGAGAAACACCATATATTTT.

This clonotype was seen many times. The rearrangement joins TRBV7-3 to TRBJ1-5, with a weak D call TRBD1 (5 bases). V lost 5 bases and J lost 2, with 13 bases in between. Germline CDR1 and CDR2: SGHTA and FQGTGA. The CDR3 consists of 15 residues. The CDR3 DNA reads TGTGCCAGCAGCCCGACGGGCAGGGGCAATCAGCCCCAGCATTTT. Translation: CASSPTGRGNQPQHF.

Only one count was recorded for this clonotype. The V gene is TRBV7-3, the J gene TRBJ2-5; TRBD2 might be the D (5 bases). The germline V gene has CDR1 SGHTA and CDR2 FQGTGA. V was clipped by 1 base and J by 2 bases, with 11 bases between them. The CDR3 is made up of 15 amino acids. CDR3 protein: CASSLNSGRQETQYF. The CDR3, as DNA: TGTGCCAGCAGCTTAAACAGCGGCCGACAAGAGACCCAGTACTTC. Together with reference TRBV7-3 and TRBJ2-5, the CDR3 gives the full variable domain: GAGVSQTPSNKVTEKGKYVELRCDPISGHTALYWYRQSLGQGPEFLIYFQGTGAADDSGLPNDRFFAVRPEGSVSTLKIQRTERGDSAVYLCASSLNSGRQETQYFGPGTRLLVL.

This chain joins TRBV5-4 and TRBJ2-3; D is possibly TRBD2 (5 bases). There are 16 residues in the CDR3. Germline V gene data show CDR1 as SGHNT and CDR2 as YYREEE (reference sequence). The V end was cut by 3 bases, the J end by 1 base, with 15 bases between. The CDR3 reads CASSSPRDPRTDTQYF. DNA for the CDR3: TGTGCCAGCAGCTCCCCGAGGGATCCTCGCACAGATACGCAGTATTTT.

This clonotype came up a few times. This chain joins TRBV6-6 and TRBJ1-2; D not resolved. CDR1 and CDR2 (germline): MNHNY, SVGAGI (reference sequence). V lost 6 bases to trimming and J lost 8 bases, with 16 bases between them. CDR3 length equals 13 residues. CDR3 nucleotide sequence: TGTGCCAGCAGCCATGGACCTCCGGGCGGCTACACCTTC. This encodes CASSHGPPGGYTF.

The V call is TRBV7-6, the J call TRBJ1-6; D remains unclear. The V and J ends lost 1 base and 9 bases respectively, with 10 bases between them. The CDR3 consists of 14 residues. Per the germline V gene, CDR1 is SGHVS and CDR2 is FNYEAQ. The CDR3 reads CASSLGTSGSPLHF. CDR3 nucleotides: TGTGCCAGCAGCTTAGGCACCAGCGGTTCACCCCTCCACTTT. Together with reference TRBV7-6 and TRBJ1-6, the CDR3 gives the full variable domain: GAGVSQSPRYKVTKRGQDVALRCDPISGHVSLYWYRQALGQGPEFLTYFNYEAQQDKSGLPNDRFSAERPEGSISTLTIQRTEQRDSAMYRCASSLGTSGSPLHFGNGTRLTVT.

The CDR3 is CAISESGTGGAFF. The DNA of the CDR3 is TGTGCCATCAGTGAGTCAGGGACAGGGGGAGCTTTCTTT. The chain recombines TRBV10-3 with TRBJ1-1; 11 bases are a match to TRBD1. V dropped 0 bases and J dropped 10; count of bases not matched to a gene: 1. The CDR3 covers 13 residues. The germline CDR1 and CDR2 sequences are ENHRY and SYGVKD.

Of note for this clonotype: A junction end diverges from the germline sequence, so it may reflect a read error. J is TRBJ2-7 and V is TRBV19, with a possible D match to TRBD1 (8 bases). The CDR3 consists of 15 residues. Germline CDR1 reads LNHDA; CDR2 reads SQIVND (reference sequence). CDR3 nucleotides: TGTGTCAGTAGTATGAGCGGGGACAGGTGGTACGAGCAGTACTTC. Its translation is CVSSMSGDRWYEQYF.

The rearrangement uses TRBV27 and TRBJ1-1; 9 bases fit TRBD1. This CDR3 has 13 residues. Germline V CDR1 and CDR2: MNHEY, SMNVEV (reference sequence). The J segment lost 5 bases and the V segment lost 6 bases, leaving 4 bases of the junction unmatched. The CDR3 nucleotides read TGTGCCAGCAGCCGGGACAGGGTAACTGAAGCTTTCTTT. This encodes CASSRDRVTEAFF.

The rearrangement links TRBV6-5 to TRBJ1-1; possible D gene TRBD1, 5 bases. V lost 6 bases, J lost 6 bases, and 14 bases lay in between. This CDR3 contains 13 residues. Germline V CDR1 and CDR2: MNHEY, SVGAGI. The CDR3 DNA follows: TGTGCCAGCAGGTGGGACGGGGTTTCTGAAGCTTTCTTT. It codes for CASRWDGVSEAFF.

In this sample, this clonotype turned up a few times. The chain carries TRBV10-3 and TRBJ1-2; weak D call: TRBD1 (5 bases). V was pared by 8 bases and J by 4 bases, with 14 bases between. Germline CDR1 is ENHRY and CDR2 is SYGVKD. The CDR3 spans 13 residues. The CDR3 DNA sequence: TGTGCCATCGGACGAGAGACAGCCTATGGCTACACCTTC. Translating gives CAIGRETAYGYTF.

This clonotype was seen a handful of times. The CDR3: CASNLNSGGGGYTF. CDR3 sequence (DNA): TGTGCCAGCAACCTAAACTCGGGGGGGGGCGGCTACACCTTC. The rearrangement links TRBV7-2 to TRBJ1-2, with D tentatively TRBD1 (6 bases). In germline, CDR1 is SGHTA, CDR2 FQGNSA. This CDR3 is 14 amino acids long. Trimming left V 7 bases short and J 8 bases short, with 20 bases between.

V gene TRBV20-1 combines with J gene TRBJ1-5, with D possibly matching TRBD1 (5 bases). Germline CDR1 reads DFQATT; CDR2 reads SNEGSKA (reference sequence). The V end was cut by 3 bases, the J end by 2 bases, with 11 bases between. CDR3 length: 14 residues. DNA of the CDR3: TGCAGTGCTAGTCGGGGCGATGGCAATCAGCCCCAGCATTTT. Amino acid sequence: CSASRGDGNQPQHF.

The chain joins TRBV3-1 to TRBJ2-5; no firm D call. The CDR3 covers 13 residues. Germline CDR1 LGHDT, CDR2 YNNKEL (reference sequence). The germline V and J ends were trimmed by 3 bases and 5 bases, with 10 bases remaining between them. CDR3 residues: CASSHPGWETQYF. CDR3 in DNA: TGTGCCAGCAGCCATCCCGGGTGGGAGACCCAGTACTTC.

This chain joins TRBV19 and TRBJ1-1; D is perhaps TRBD1 (5 bases). The length of the CDR3 is 14 residues. The germline V gene encodes CDR1 LNHDA and CDR2 SQIVND (reference sequence). Trimming shortened V by 3 bases and J by 5 bases, and 13 bases separated the two germline ends. CDR3 in amino acids: CASSISGRWTEAFF. In nucleotides, the CDR3 is TGTGCCAGTAGTATCTCGGGGCGCTGGACTGAAGCTTTCTTT.